These 27 T cell receptor beta chains originate from one sample sequenced in a study of blood T cell repertoires in COVID-19. Here immunoSEQ multiplex PCR was the method, and the copy in TCRdb shows in-frame clones only, minus some. The repertoire holds approximately 200,000 clones, around 81% seen once, with around 7.5% in the top ten. The specimen was PBMCs or T cells enriched from blood (not recorded which). These receptors came from a man in his forties who had recovered from COVID-19.

The chain combines TRBV2 with TRBJ1-2; tentative D call: TRBD1 (6 bases). The germline CDR1 and CDR2 sequences are SNHLY and FYNNEI. CDR3 length: 14 amino acids. V lost 6 bases, J lost 7 bases, and 18 bases lay in between. CDR3 in amino acids: CASRDTGLGGGYTF. CDR3 DNA: TGTGCCAGCAGGGACACCGGCTTAGGGGGTGGCTACACCTTC.

V is TRBV28 and J is TRBJ2-3; 7 bases fit TRBD1. CDR1 is MDHEN, CDR2 SYDVKM, per germline. This CDR3 comprises 16 residues. V lost 3 bases and J lost 6; bases outside the gene matches: 12. The CDR3 DNA follows: TGTGCCAGCAGTTTTCGGGCCGAACAGGGGCCCGATACGCAGTATTTT. Protein product: CASSFRAEQGPDTQYF.

The rearrangement joins TRBV6-1 to TRBJ2-5; possible D gene TRBD2, 5 bases. Trimming shortened V by 1 base and J by 4 bases, and 10 bases separated the two germline ends. Germline V gene sequence: CDR1 MNHNS, CDR2 SASEGT. The CDR3 extends over 14 amino acids. As DNA, the CDR3 is TGTGCCAGCAGTGAAGGGGGAGCCCGAGAGACCCAGTACTTC. This sequence encodes CASSEGGARETQYF.

The chain joins TRBV27 to TRBJ1-1; D uncertain. V shed 2 bases and J shed 5 bases, with 12 bases lying between them. CDR1 is MNHEY and CDR2 is SMNVEV in the germline V gene (reference sequence). The CDR3 sequence is 14 residues long. The CDR3 reads CASSLNNYMTEAFF. In nucleotides, the CDR3 is TGTGCCAGCAGTTTAAATAATTATATGACTGAAGCTTTCTTT.

V gene TRBV5-6 combines with J gene TRBJ2-7; 8 bases agree with TRBD1. CDR1 is SGHDT, CDR2 YYEEEE, per germline. The CDR3 is 14 amino acids. The J segment lost 1 base and the V segment lost 7 bases, leaving 7 bases of the junction unmatched. The CDR3 DNA is TGTGCCAGCCGTGCTTGGGACAGGTCCTACGAGCAGTACTTC. The encoded protein is CASRAWDRSYEQYF.

V is TRBV30 and J is TRBJ1-3; D not certain. CDR1 is GTSNPN, CDR2 SVGIG, per germline (reference sequence). The CDR3 is 15 amino acids. V gave up 7 bases and J gave up 2 bases, with 18 bases separating them. CDR3: CAFSRDVLAGNTIYF. Here the CDR3 DNA reads TGTGCCTTTTCCCGGGATGTTCTGGCTGGAAACACCATATATTTT.

CDR3 protein: CASSKGQGSETQYF. The CDR3 DNA follows: TGTGCCAGCAGCAAGGGACAGGGGTCGGAGACCCAGTACTTC. The V and J genes are TRBV11-2 and TRBJ2-5; 10 positions agree with TRBD1. The CDR3 is 14 amino acids. The J segment lost 5 bases and the V segment lost 5 bases, leaving 5 bases of the junction unmatched. Per germline, CDR1 SGHAT and CDR2 FQNNGV.

The chain has TRBV5-4 and TRBJ1-2; the D is unclear. This CDR3 is 13 amino acids long. V was pared by 2 bases and J by 4 bases, with 9 bases between. Germline CDR1 and CDR2: SGHNT and YYREEE (reference sequence). The CDR3 here is CASSFQTFYGYTF. CDR3 sequence (DNA): TGTGCCAGCAGCTTTCAAACTTTCTATGGCTACACCTTC.

The chain links TRBV20-1 to TRBJ2-6, with 7 positions matching TRBD2. The J segment lost 0 bases and the V segment lost 3 bases, leaving 17 bases of the junction unmatched. CDR1 DFQATT and CDR2 SNEGSKA come from the germline V gene (reference sequence). This CDR3 spans 20 amino acids. The CDR3 DNA reads as TGCAGTGCTAGTTTTCGTGTAGTGGCTAGCGGTGACTCTGGGGCCAACGTCCTGACTTTC. It yields the protein CSASFRVVASGDSGANVLTF.

The chain combines TRBV7-2 with TRBJ1-2, with 9 bases that match TRBD1. Germline values: CDR1 SGHTA, CDR2 FQGNSA. There are 17 residues in the CDR3. Trimming cost V 3 bases and J 8 bases; bases outside gene matches: 16. Here the CDR3 DNA reads TGTGCCAGCAGCTTGGGAATCTGGGACAGGGCCCCTATGGGCTACACCTTC. Translated, it gives CASSLGIWDRAPMGYTF.

This clone showed up just once. The chain uses TRBV6-4 and TRBJ1-2, with TRBD1 matching 11 bases. The ends lost 5 bases at V and 7 bases at J; junction bases unmatched: 15. The germline CDR1 and CDR2 sequences are MRHNA and SNTAGT. The CDR3 totals 17 residues. The CDR3 DNA follows: TGTGCCAGCAGTCCCTCCGGGACAGGGGGGCGACTTCGTGGCTACACCTTC. It yields the protein CASSPSGTGGRLRGYTF.

In this sample, this clone turned up once. The chain employs TRBV6-4 and TRBJ1-1; 7 bases fit TRBD1. Trimming removed 8 bases from V and 3 bases from J; junction bases left unmatched: 9. Germline assignment: CDR1 MRHNA and CDR2 SNTAGT. The CDR3 contains 14 residues. The CDR3: CASRRQGSDTEAFF. CDR3 DNA sequence: TGTGCCAGCCGGCGACAGGGCAGTGACACTGAAGCTTTCTTT.

The V and J genes are TRBV5-4 and TRBJ1-6; D might be TRBD1 (5 bases). The CDR3 loop spans 17 amino acids. Germline values: CDR1 SGHNT, CDR2 YYREEE (reference sequence). Trimming left V 4 bases short and J 10 bases short, with 24 bases between. The CDR3 nucleotides are TGTGCCAGCAGCGCTTCGGTTAGGTCAGGGTCTGCGTCACCCCTCCACTTT. This sequence encodes CASSASVRSGSASPLHF.

The rearrangement joins TRBV7-2 to TRBJ2-3; 13 nucleotides line up with TRBD2. Trimming at V came to 1 base and at J to 6 bases, leaving 4 bases not matched to a gene. The CDR3 length is 16 residues. Germline V gene data show CDR1 as SGHTA and CDR2 as FQGNSA. The CDR3 DNA follows: TGTGCCAGCAGCTTAGAACTAGCGGGGGGGCGGGATACGCAGTATTTT. It is translated as CASSLELAGGRDTQYF.

The J gene is TRBJ2-5, the V gene TRBV5-1; 12 bases align to TRBD1. This CDR3 region has 16 residues. Germline trimming cut 2 bases from V and 4 bases from J; bases unmatched to any gene: 6. CDR1 is SGHRS, CDR2 YFSETQ, per germline. CDR3 sequence reads: CASSFTGTGGAETQYF. CDR3 coding DNA: TGCGCCAGCAGCTTTACCGGGACAGGGGGCGCAGAGACCCAGTACTTC.

The rearrangement joins TRBV19 to TRBJ1-5; 8 positions agree with TRBD1. This CDR3 comprises 16 residues. CDR1 is LNHDA and CDR2 is SQIVND in the germline V gene (reference sequence). V shed 1 base, J shed 2 bases, and the junction held 4 bases outside the gene matches. CDR3 DNA: TGTGCCAGTAGTATAGGGACAGGGCGGGGCAATCAGCCCCAGCATTTT. This sequence encodes CASSIGTGRGNQPQHF.

The gene calls are TRBV28 and TRBJ1-5, with TRBD1 matching over 10 bases. V shed 6 bases, J shed 7 bases, and the junction held 12 bases outside the gene matches. Per the germline V gene, CDR1 is MDHEN and CDR2 is SYDVKM. The CDR3 runs to 16 residues. The CDR3 sequence is CASRTPGQGEVQPQHF. The CDR3 DNA reads as TGTGCCAGCAGGACACCCGGACAGGGGGAAGTCCAGCCCCAGCATTTT.

Details on this clone: This sample also contains other DNA sequences that code for the same CDR3. V and J are TRBV5-1 and TRBJ1-2, with 8 bases aligning to TRBD1. CDR1 and CDR2 from the germline V gene are SGHRS and YFSETQ. The V segment lost 5 bases and the J segment 1 base; nucleotides outside the gene matches: 4. The CDR3 loop spans 14 amino acids. DNA for the CDR3: TGCGCCAGCAGTGGACAGGGACTTAACTATGGCTACACCTTC. Protein product: CASSGQGLNYGYTF.

The chain has TRBV15 and TRBJ1-2; 10 nucleotides line up with TRBD1. The V and J ends lost 9 bases and 1 base, in that order; junction bases with no gene match: 14. CDR1 is LNHNV, CDR2 YYDKDF, per germline (reference sequence). The CDR3 is made up of 17 amino acids. The CDR3 nucleotides read TGTGCCACTACCGAAGGGACAGGGGACCACTTTAACTATGGCTACACCTTC. Protein product: CATTEGTGDHFNYGYTF.

The V gene is TRBV29-1, the J gene TRBJ1-1; 8 bases map to TRBD1. CDR1 is SQVTM and CDR2 is ANQGSEA in the germline V gene. The V gene end was trimmed by 6 bases and the J gene end by 3 bases; junction bases not matched to a gene: 9. This CDR3 region has 14 residues. The CDR3 reads CSVTTGDQYTEAFF. Written as DNA, the CDR3 is TGCAGCGTAACGACAGGGGATCAGTACACTGAAGCTTTCTTT.

This clone showed up just once. This sequence joins TRBV29-1 and TRBJ1-1, with TRBD1 matching 8 bases. The CDR3 length is 14 residues. Germline V gene data show CDR1 as SQVTM and CDR2 as ANQGSEA. After removal of 3 bases from V and 4 bases from J, the junction contained 7 bases not matched to a gene. The CDR3, as DNA: TGCAGCGTTGACCGCACAGGGGGTAGCACTGAAGCTTTCTTT. It translates to CSVDRTGGSTEAFF. The full variable domain, rest sourced from reference TRBV29-1 and TRBJ1-1, is SAVISQKPSRDICQRGTSLTIQCQVDSQVTMMFWYRQQPGQSLTLIATANQGSEATYESGFVIDKFPISRPNLTFSTLTVSNMSPEDSSIYLCSVDRTGGSTEAFFGQGTRLTVV.

The chain uses TRBV9 and TRBJ1-2; 7 bases are a match to TRBD1. The CDR3 has 17 residues. V lost 4 bases, J lost 4 bases, and 16 bases stayed unmatched. Looked up from germline, CDR1 is SGDLS and CDR2 is YYNGEE. The CDR3 reads CASSSRLGGASSYGYTF. The CDR3 DNA is TGTGCCAGCAGCAGCCGCTTAGGGGGCGCCTCGAGCTATGGCTACACCTTC.

The chain carries TRBV14 and TRBJ2-7, with 7 bases matching TRBD1. This CDR3 spans 15 amino acids. Trimming removed 0 bases from V and 6 bases from J; junction bases left unmatched: 8. Germline values: CDR1 SGHDN, CDR2 FVKESK. The CDR3 reads CASSQEGGARVEQYF. The DNA of the CDR3 is TGTGCCAGCAGCCAAGAAGGGGGCGCACGGGTCGAGCAGTACTTC.

The V gene is TRBV19, the J gene TRBJ1-1, with no clear D. The CDR3 length is 13 residues. From germline, CDR1 is LNHDA and CDR2 SQIVND (reference sequence). V was cut by 3 bases and J by 2 bases, with 7 bases left in between. This CDR3 reads CASSIRGNTEAFF. The DNA of the CDR3 is TGTGCCAGTAGTATCCGGGGTAACACTGAAGCTTTCTTT.

V and J are TRBV19 and TRBJ1-5; D remains unclear. Deletions cut 7 bases from V and 8 bases from J, with 18 bases between. CDR3 length: 14 amino acids. CDR1 and CDR2 from the germline V gene are LNHDA and SQIVND (reference sequence). CDR3 loop: CASITARIGEPQHF. Written as DNA, the CDR3 is TGTGCCAGTATAACCGCACGGATCGGGGAGCCCCAGCATTTT. The variable domain in full, with the rest retrieved from reference TRBV19 and TRBJ1-5, is DGGITQSPKYLFRKEGQNVTLSCEQNLNHDAMYWYRQDPGQGLRLIYYSQIVNDFQKGDIAEGYSVSREKKESFPLTVTSAQKNPTAFYLCASITARIGEPQHFGDGTRLSIL.

CDR3 bases: TGTGCCAGTAGTATTGCTAGCGGGAGGGAGACCCAGTACTTC. This gives the protein CASSIASGRETQYF. The chain combines TRBV19 with TRBJ2-5; TRBD2 matches 11 bases. The CDR3 has 14 residues. CDR1 and CDR2 from the germline V gene are LNHDA and SQIVND (reference sequence). V trimming: 3 bases; J trimming: 5 bases; junction bases outside the gene matches: 2.

This clone was seen a few times. V and J are TRBV14 and TRBJ1-2, with D perhaps matching TRBD1 (5 bases). The germline V gene has CDR1 SGHDN and CDR2 FVKESK. V gave up 1 base and J gave up 4 bases, with 16 bases separating them. The CDR3 has 16 residues. The CDR3 protein is CASSQGGRAGRYGYTF. The CDR3 nucleotides read TGTGCCAGCAGCCAAGGGGGAAGGGCGGGACGCTATGGCTACACCTTC.